The 6 T cell receptor beta chains listed next were all sequenced from one sample in a study of blood T cell repertoires in COVID-19. Sequenced by immunoSEQ multiplex PCR; TCRdb stores in-frame clones only, minus some. This sample carries 75,000 to 95,000 clones, approximately 87% of them seen once, and the ten largest clones take about 1%. Sequenced sample: peripheral blood. The receptors were gathered from a human donor in a cohort sampled during active COVID-19.

The genes are TRBV27 and TRBJ2-3, with 9 positions matching TRBD1. V gave up 5 bases and J gave up 4 bases; unmatched junction bases: 7. The CDR3 runs 15 residues. Germline assignment: CDR1 MNHEY and CDR2 SMNVEV (reference sequence). The chain's CDR3 is CASSGTGRSPDTQYF. The CDR3 DNA reads TGTGCCAGCAGTGGGACAGGGAGGTCCCCAGATACGCAGTATTTT.

The CDR3 coding sequence is TGTGCCAGCAGCTTAACGGGCCTAGCGGGAGGGGGTGAGCAGTTCTTC. Residues: CASSLTGLAGGGEQFF. The chain joins TRBV7-3 to TRBJ2-1, with 12 nucleotides matching TRBD2. CDR1 and CDR2 (germline): SGHTA, FQGTGA. This CDR3 spans 16 amino acids. V trimming: 0 bases; J trimming: 9 bases; junction bases outside the gene matches: 6.

The chain uses TRBV6-5 and TRBJ2-7; possibly TRBD1 for D (6 bases). Looked up from germline, CDR1 is MNHEY and CDR2 is SVGAGI. V shed 7 bases and J shed 2 bases, with 12 bases lying between them. This CDR3 has 13 amino acids. CDR3 DNA sequence: TGTGCCAGCAAACAGGGACGTCCCTACGAGCAGTACTTC. Residues: CASKQGRPYEQYF.

V and J are TRBV27 and TRBJ2-2; TRBD2 matches 7 bases. The CDR3 is 15 residues long. The junction had 4 bases not matched to a gene; V was cut back by 0 bases and J by 6 bases. Germline V lookup: CDR1 MNHEY, CDR2 SMNVEV (reference sequence). CDR3 sequence (DNA): TGTGCCAGCAGTTTATCGGCTAGCGGCCCCGGGGAGCTGTTTTTT. Its protein product is CASSLSASGPGELFF.

The chain couples TRBV18 to TRBJ1-5; 10 bases align to TRBD1. From germline, CDR1 is KGHSH and CDR2 LQKENI. There are 15 residues in the CDR3. The trim removed 6 bases at V and 3 bases at J, leaving 5 bases unmatched. CDR3 amino acids: CASSPGTGVNQPQHF. The DNA of the CDR3 is TGTGCCAGCTCCCCCGGGACAGGGGTCAATCAGCCCCAGCATTTT.

The genes are TRBV7-3 and TRBJ2-2, with TRBD1 identical over 8 bases. Germline assignment: CDR1 SGHTA and CDR2 FQGTGA. This CDR3 is built from 14 residues. The V segment lost 5 bases and the J segment 7 bases; nucleotides outside the gene matches: 6. This CDR3 is CASSPTGAGGELFF. The CDR3 nucleotides are TGTGCCAGCAGCCCGACAGGGGCGGGCGGGGAGCTGTTTTTT.